What follows are 28 T cell receptor beta chains derived from one specimen sequenced in a study of PD-L1 blockade in urothelial cancer. The data were produced by immunoSEQ multiplex PCR, yet TCRdb's version contains in-frame clones alone and is incomplete. The sample shows roughly 52,000 clones, 79% of them seen only once. Time point specified: pretreatment peripheral blood. The input for sequencing was PBMCs, taken around atezolizumab (anti-PD-L1) treatment. These receptors were obtained from a man between 65 and 85 years old with urothelial cancer.

The rearrangement joins TRBV28 to TRBJ2-7, with 8 bases that match TRBD1. The CDR3 runs 14 residues. Germline V gene data show CDR1 as MDHEN and CDR2 as SYDVKM. V lost 6 bases and J lost 5; bases outside the gene matches: 9. CDR3 amino acids: CASRPAGQGNEQYF. CDR3 in DNA: TGTGCCAGCAGGCCCGCAGGACAGGGTAACGAGCAGTACTTC.

The rearrangement joins TRBV18 to TRBJ1-1, with D possibly TRBD1 on 6 matching bases. The CDR3 runs 16 residues. CDR1 KGHSH and CDR2 LQKENI come from the germline V gene. V was trimmed by 2 bases and J by 5 bases, leaving 18 bases between them. This CDR3 is CASSPSTRGEGTEAFF. The CDR3 DNA is TGTGCCAGCTCACCATCTACCAGGGGTGAAGGGACTGAAGCTTTCTTT.

This clone was seen only once. This chain uses TRBV7-6 with TRBJ2-2; TRBD1 is a possible D gene (6 bases). V lost 1 base, J lost 1 base, and 10 bases lay in between. The CDR3 covers 16 residues. Germline CDR1 and CDR2: SGHVS and FNYEAQ. DNA of the CDR3: TGTGCCAGCAGCTTAGGACCGGGACAGAACACCGGGGAGCTGTTTTTT. Translated, it gives CASSLGPGQNTGELFF.

The J gene is TRBJ2-5, the V gene TRBV2, with 7 bases matching TRBD2. The CDR3 runs to 15 residues. V was pared by 3 bases and J by 3 bases, with 7 bases of the junction left unmatched. Germline CDR1 reads SNHLY; CDR2 reads FYNNEI. DNA for the CDR3: TGTGCCAGCAGTGAGTTTTTAAGCGGGAAAGAGACCCAGTACTTC. This codes for CASSEFLSGKETQYF.

The CDR3, as DNA: TGTGCCAGCAGCCAGATCGGGACAGGGGGTAATGAAAAACTGTTTTTT. It encodes CASSQIGTGGNEKLFF. The chain couples TRBV5-5 to TRBJ1-4, with 11 bases lining up with TRBD1. The length of the CDR3 is 16 residues. Germline assignment: CDR1 SGHKS and CDR2 YYEKEE (reference sequence). The junction had 6 bases not matched to a gene; V was cut back by 4 bases and J by 4 bases.

The chain has TRBV28 and TRBJ2-7; 8 nucleotides agree with TRBD2. The V segment lost 3 bases and the J segment 4 bases; nucleotides outside the gene matches: 5. CDR3 length: 14 amino acids. CDR1 MDHEN and CDR2 SYDVKM come from the germline V gene. CDR3 loop: CASSFRGGWYEQYF. The CDR3 nucleotides are TGTGCCAGCAGTTTTCGGGGGGGATGGTACGAGCAGTACTTC.

For this clone: This CDR3 is also generated by other DNA sequences in the sample. V gene TRBV7-9 combines with J gene TRBJ2-7, with TRBD2 matching over 7 bases. This CDR3 contains 16 residues. In germline, CDR1 is SEHNR, CDR2 FQNEAQ (reference sequence). The V and J ends lost 1 base and 1 base, in that order; junction bases with no gene match: 7. The CDR3 DNA is TGTGCCAGCAGCTTAGGGGGGGGTCGGGTATCCTACGAGCAGTACTTC. It codes for CASSLGGGRVSYEQYF.

This clone was observed a handful of times. The chain employs TRBV23-1 and TRBJ2-7; TRBD2 agrees at 7 bases. TRBV23-1 is an open reading frame, and its role is uncertain. CDR3 length equals 14 residues. V shed 8 bases and J 3 bases; nucleotides not matched to a gene: 10. In DNA form, the CDR3 reads TGCGCCAGCCCTCGGAGGCTAGCGGTCTACGAGCAGTACTTC. Protein: CASPRRLAVYEQYF.

The chain carries TRBV5-1 and TRBJ1-1; TRBD1 is a possible D gene (6 bases). Germline V gene sequence: CDR1 SGHRS, CDR2 YFSETQ. V lost 2 bases and J lost 6, with 20 bases in between. CDR3 length: 16 amino acids. The CDR3 sequence is CASSFSGGADSAEAFF. The CDR3 DNA reads as TGCGCCAGCAGCTTTTCGGGGGGCGCAGATTCCGCTGAAGCTTTCTTT.

The genes are TRBV15 and TRBJ2-3; D might be TRBD1 (6 bases). The CDR3 totals 14 residues. Germline CDR1 is LNHNV and CDR2 is YYDKDF (reference sequence). With 7 bases removed from V and 6 bases from J, the gap between germline ends came to 17 bases. CDR3 sequence reads: CATTQRGRGDTQYF. Here the CDR3 DNA reads TGTGCCACCACCCAAAGGGGGAGAGGCGATACGCAGTATTTT.

V gene TRBV28 combines with J gene TRBJ2-2; TRBD2 aligns across 13 bases. The CDR3 has 17 amino acids. The V gene end was trimmed by 4 bases and the J gene end by 8 bases; junction bases not matched to a gene: 10. Germline CDR1 is MDHEN and CDR2 is SYDVKM. For the CDR3, the DNA is TGTGCCAGCAGTTCCTATACTAGCGGGAGGGCCAAGGGGGAGCTGTTTTTT. Amino acids: CASSSYTSGRAKGELFF.

The J gene is TRBJ2-7, the V gene TRBV4-2, with a possible D match to TRBD2 (5 bases). CDR1 LGHNA and CDR2 YNFKEQ come from the germline V gene. CDR3 length: 16 amino acids. Trimming took off 0 bases at V and 4 bases at J, with 16 bases between the two ends. The CDR3 protein is CASSQDHEQPGYEQYF. The CDR3 DNA reads TGTGCCAGCAGCCAAGATCACGAGCAGCCGGGGTACGAGCAGTACTTC.

This chain connects TRBV6-1 to TRBJ1-1; TRBD1 matches 9 bases. The CDR3 length is 14 residues. The ends lost 8 bases at V and 4 bases at J; junction bases unmatched: 8. Germline V gene sequence: CDR1 MNHNS, CDR2 SASEGT. The DNA of the CDR3 is TGTGCCAGCGCGACCCGGGACAGGGCCACTGAAGCTTTCTTT. It specifies CASATRDRATEAFF.

V is TRBV19 and J is TRBJ2-2, with D possibly TRBD2 on 6 matching bases. The length of the CDR3 is 14 residues. Trimming shortened V by 4 bases and J by 2 bases, and 8 bases separated the two germline ends. CDR1 and CDR2 (germline): LNHDA, SQIVND (reference sequence). The CDR3 spells CASSSGINTGELFF. The CDR3 coding sequence is TGTGCCAGTAGTAGCGGGATTAACACCGGGGAGCTGTTTTTT.

The table lists this clone with a count of one. The CDR3 here is CASSFLRDSRINEQFF. CDR3 nucleotides: TGTGCCAGCAGTTTCCTCCGGGACAGTCGAATAAATGAGCAGTTCTTC. The chain links TRBV6-5 to TRBJ2-1; 7 nucleotides align to TRBD1. CDR3 length: 16 residues. Germline V CDR1 and CDR2: MNHEY, SVGAGI. V lost 4 bases and J lost 7; bases outside the gene matches: 13.

The rearrangement links TRBV5-1 to TRBJ2-5, with 9 bases that match TRBD1. The germline CDR1 and CDR2 sequences are SGHRS and YFSETQ. The CDR3 runs 15 residues. Trimming cost V 4 bases and J 5 bases; bases outside gene matches: 9. CDR3 nucleotides: TGCGCCAGCAGCCGGACAGGGGATCTCGATGAGACCCAGTACTTC. It specifies CASSRTGDLDETQYF.

This clone was seen a few times. The chain uses TRBV7-9 and TRBJ1-1; D is unresolved. Trimming cost V 4 bases and J 1 base, with 13 bases left between them. The CDR3 is 15 residues long. In germline, CDR1 is SEHNR, CDR2 FQNEAQ (reference sequence). The CDR3 loop is CASSSGRVSNTEAFF. CDR3 nucleotides: TGTGCCAGCAGCTCCGGGCGGGTCTCGAACACTGAAGCTTTCTTT.

The gene calls are TRBV6-1 and TRBJ1-1; TRBD1 might be the D (5 bases). Trimming took off 5 bases at V and 5 bases at J, with 12 bases between the two ends. The CDR3 consists of 13 residues. CDR1 and CDR2 (germline): MNHNS, SASEGT. The CDR3: CASSLLGGTEAFF. CDR3 nucleotides: TGTGCCAGCAGTCTATTGGGGGGGACTGAAGCTTTCTTT.

The chain recombines TRBV5-8 with TRBJ1-2; 7 bases are a match to TRBD1. The trim removed 4 bases at V and 4 bases at J, leaving 7 bases unmatched. CDR3 length: 14 residues. Germline values: CDR1 SGHTS, CDR2 YDEGEE. CDR3 amino acids: CASSLLTGTYGYTF. As DNA, the CDR3 is TGTGCCAGCAGCCTGTTGACAGGGACCTATGGCTACACCTTC.

The chain employs TRBV29-1 and TRBJ2-7, with 7 bases matching TRBD1. The CDR3 totals 12 residues. The germline V gene encodes CDR1 SQVTM and CDR2 ANQGSEA. Trimming at V came to 4 bases and at J to 4 bases, leaving 4 bases not matched to a gene. The DNA for the CDR3 is TGCAGCGTTGGACAGGGACAATACGAGCAGTACTTC. It yields the protein CSVGQGQYEQYF.

The chain couples TRBV28 to TRBJ2-7; maybe TRBD1 (6 bases). Trimming removed 5 bases from V and 3 bases from J, with 11 bases in between. The CDR3 covers 13 residues. Germline-derived CDR1 and CDR2 are MDHEN and SYDVKM. CDR3 sequence reads: CASSRAGVYEQYF. Written as DNA, the CDR3 is TGTGCCAGCAGTAGGGCAGGGGTCTACGAGCAGTACTTC.

The chain has TRBV7-2 and TRBJ2-7, with a tentative D call TRBD2 (6 bases). The CDR3 runs to 17 residues. The germline gives CDR1 SGHTA, CDR2 FQGNSA. The germline V and J ends were trimmed by 0 bases and 4 bases, with 19 bases remaining between them. The CDR3 spells CASSLAGSGAIAYEQYF. For the CDR3, the DNA is TGTGCCAGCAGCTTAGCTGGTAGCGGAGCTATAGCGTACGAGCAGTACTTC.

The gene calls are TRBV9 and TRBJ2-6, with 7 bases matching TRBD1. The germline V gene has CDR1 SGDLS and CDR2 YYNGEE. The trim removed 4 bases at V and 0 bases at J, leaving 7 bases unmatched. The CDR3 spans 17 residues. The CDR3 region is CASSPRTGYSGANVLTF. The CDR3, as DNA: TGTGCCAGCAGCCCCCGGACAGGATACTCTGGGGCCAACGTCCTGACTTTC. The complete variable domain, with remaining parts taken from reference TRBV9 and TRBJ2-6, reads DSGVTQTPKHLITATGQRVTLRCSPRSGDLSVYWYQQSLDQGLQFLIQYYNGEERAKGNILERFSAQQFPDLHSELNLSSLELGDSALYFCASSPRTGYSGANVLTFGAGSRLTVL.

This chain connects TRBV7-3 to TRBJ2-2; maybe TRBD2 (6 bases). Germline V lookup: CDR1 SGHTA, CDR2 FQGTGA. CDR3 length: 14 residues. V was pared by 1 base and J by 3 bases, with 6 bases between. This CDR3 is CASSLIADTGELFF. The CDR3 nucleotides read TGTGCCAGCAGCTTAATAGCGGACACCGGGGAGCTGTTTTTT.

The chain uses TRBV28 and TRBJ2-7; 12 nucleotides line up with TRBD2. Germline V gives CDR1 MDHEN, CDR2 SYDVKM. This CDR3 has 14 residues. The ends lost 2 bases at V and 9 bases at J; junction bases unmatched: 5. CDR3 sequence reads: CASSLIGLAGMQYF. The CDR3 nucleotides are TGTGCCAGCAGTTTAATTGGACTAGCGGGGATGCAGTACTTC. The full variable domain, rest sourced from reference TRBV28 and TRBJ2-7, is DVKVTQSSRYLVKRTGEKVFLECVQDMDHENMFWYRQDPGLGLRLIYFSYDVKMKEKGDIPEGYSVSREKKERFSLILESASTNQTSMYLCASSLIGLAGMQYFGPGTRLTVT.

The genes are TRBV10-2 and TRBJ2-1; TRBD2 agrees at 12 bases. This CDR3 comprises 15 residues. The V gene's germline CDR1 is WSHSY and CDR2 SAAADI. With 7 bases clipped from V and 8 bases from J, the junction kept 9 bases outside the gene matches. This CDR3 is CASNNPGLAGYEQFF. The CDR3 nucleotides read TGCGCCAGCAACAACCCGGGACTAGCGGGCTATGAGCAGTTCTTC.

Worth noting for this clone: Relative to the germline gene, one junction end is altered; a read error may explain this. The chain uses TRBV5-6 and TRBJ2-2; D is possibly TRBD2 (6 bases). Per the germline V gene, CDR1 is SGHDT and CDR2 is YYEEEE. This CDR3 region has 15 residues. The CDR3 is CASTLGDWDTGELFF. Written as DNA, the CDR3 is TGTGCCAGCACCTTGGGGGACTGGGACACCGGGGAGCTGTTTTTT.

This chain links TRBV7-2 with TRBJ1-1; 8 positions match TRBD1. The V and J ends lost 4 bases and 0 bases, in that order; junction bases with no gene match: 4. The germline CDR1 and CDR2 sequences are SGHTA and FQGNSA. The length of the CDR3 is 15 residues. The CDR3 loop reads CASSSYRGMNTEAFF. The CDR3 DNA reads as TGTGCCAGCAGCTCGTACAGGGGGATGAACACTGAAGCTTTCTTT.